This TCR beta chain was identified during a study of T cells in Graves' hyperthyroidism and ophthalmopathy. CDR3 length: 12 residues. After removal of 6 bases from V and 6 bases from J, the junction contained 2 bases not matched to a gene. CDR1 and CDR2 from the germline V gene are DFQATT and SNEGSKA (reference sequence). RNA transcripts yielded amplified TCR beta CDR3 regions. In the first-round RT-PCR of the TCR CDR3, the HTBI primer set was used. TCRdb re-called the multiplex PCR reads through MiXCR, storing one row per CDR3 protein. The profile covers roughly 660,000 distinct CDR3 sequences, with roughly a sixth appearing a single time and around 15% taken by the ten largest. Ten or more counts support this clonotype.

This TCR was recovered from a man aged 45 to 65 with Graves' hyperthyroidism. Material: blood. The V and J genes are TRBV20-1 and TRBJ1-1; 12 bases are a match to TRBD1. The CDR3 bases are TGCAGTGCGGGACAGGGGGCCGCTGAAGCTTTCTTT. Its translation: CSAGQGAAEAFF.